A single sample is the source of the 24 T cell receptor beta chains below, sequenced in a study of molecular identifiers for immune sequencing clone quantification. Each CDR3 protein is one row after TCRdb ran MiXCR on the PCR reads. This table has 50,000 to 65,000 distinct CDR3 sequences, less than 25% appearing once. The sample taken for sequencing was naive CD8+ T cells from blood, with Jurkat cell RNA spiked in. Stated subset: FACS-sorted CD8+CD4-CCR7+CD45RA+ naive T cells. Receptors originate from a human donor in good health. Some libraries in this study had Jurkat cell RNA spiked in.

This clonotype has only a few counts. The chain recombines TRBV20-1 with TRBJ2-5; 8 nucleotides agree with TRBD2. The V and J ends lost 0 bases and 1 base, in that order; junction bases with no gene match: 4. From germline, CDR1 is DFQATT and CDR2 SNEGSKA (reference sequence). The CDR3 sequence is 15 residues long. The CDR3 protein is CSARDPGGSQETQYF. CDR3 bases: TGCAGTGCTAGAGACCCGGGGGGGTCCCAAGAGACCCAGTACTTC.

This clonotype was seen many times. The chain couples TRBV6-2 or TRBV6-3 to TRBJ1-1, with D perhaps TRBD1 (6 bases). This CDR3 contains 16 residues. V lost 4 bases and J lost 0, with 15 bases in between. Germline V gene lookup returns CDR1 MNHEY and CDR2 SVGEGT. The CDR3 DNA follows: TGTGCCAGCAGTTCCGTCAACAGGGACATGAACACTGAAGCTTTCTTT. Translated: CASSSVNRDMNTEAFF.

This clonotype has ten or more counts. The rearrangement joins TRBV11-2 to TRBJ2-2; D uncertain. The CDR3 length is 13 residues. Trimming took off 5 bases at V and 8 bases at J, with 12 bases between the two ends. Germline-derived CDR1 and CDR2 are SGHAT and FQNNGV. Here the CDR3 DNA reads TGTGCCAGCAGCACCGACCCCGCTGGGGAGCTGTTTTTT. The encoded protein is CASSTDPAGELFF.

Details on this clonotype: This may arise from a read error, as a much more abundant clone is one base away. The chain joins TRBV3-1 to TRBJ1-1; D is unresolved. Trimming took off 4 bases at V and 0 bases at J, with 15 bases between the two ends. Germline V lookup: CDR1 LGHDT, CDR2 YNNKEL (reference sequence). The CDR3 extends over 16 amino acids. The DNA for the CDR3 is TGTGCCAGCAGCCCGATCACGGGCTTTATGAACACTGAAGCTTTCTTT. This sequence encodes CASSPITGFMNTEAFF.

This clonotype was counted a single time. Since a much larger clone is just one base distant, this may be a read error. This chain joins TRBV19 and TRBJ2-7; possible D gene TRBD1, 6 bases. CDR1 is LNHDA, CDR2 SQIVND, per germline (reference sequence). V was trimmed by 6 bases and J by 5 bases, leaving 17 bases between them. The CDR3 loop spans 14 amino acids. The CDR3 nucleotides are TGTGCCAGTAGCATAACAGGGATTCCGGACGAGCAGTACTTC. This sequence encodes CASSITGIPDEQYF.

This clonotype was detected once. The conserved closing phenylalanine or tryptophan is absent in this CDR3, likely reflecting a read error. This chain links TRBV6-2 or TRBV6-3 with TRBJ2-7; 11 bases fit TRBD2. CDR1 and CDR2 from the germline V gene are MNHEY and SVGEGT. This CDR3 spans 14 amino acids. With 5 bases clipped from V and 1 base from J, the junction kept 1 base outside the gene matches. The CDR3 DNA reads as TGTGCCAGCAGTCTAGCGGGGGGTTCCTACGAGCAGTACCTC. This codes for CASSLAGGSYEQYL.

Ten or more counts support this clonotype. The V gene is TRBV27, the J gene TRBJ1-5, with 9 bases identical to TRBD1. This CDR3 has 13 residues. With 7 bases clipped from V and 5 bases from J, the junction kept 3 bases outside the gene matches. Germline CDR1 and CDR2: MNHEY and SMNVEV (reference sequence). In DNA, the CDR3 is TGTGCCAGCAAGGGGACAGGGTATCAGCCCCAGCATTTT. It is translated as CASKGTGYQPQHF.

This clonotype was counted at least ten times. This chain joins TRBV14 and TRBJ1-1; D remains ambiguous. V was clipped by 0 bases and J by 7 bases, with 15 bases between them. There are 15 residues in the CDR3. Germline CDR1 and CDR2: SGHDN and FVKESK. The CDR3, as DNA: TGTGCCAGCAGCCAAGATAGGGCTGGAGCCATTGAAGCTTTCTTT. Its translation: CASSQDRAGAIEAFF.

In this sample, this clonotype turned up many times. The rearrangement uses TRBV28 and TRBJ2-3, with 8 bases identical to TRBD1. The germline CDR1 and CDR2 sequences are MDHEN and SYDVKM. The ends lost 6 bases at V and 0 bases at J; junction bases unmatched: 8. The CDR3 is 16 amino acids. The CDR3 coding sequence is TGTGCCAGCAGGGACAGGGAGATTCTCAGCACAGATACGCAGTATTTT. Protein product: CASRDREILSTDTQYF.

This clonotype occurred many times. CDR3 bases: TGTGCCAGTAGTATCGGCACCTACACTGAAGCTTTCTTT. Protein sequence: CASSIGTYTEAFF. The V call is TRBV19, the J call TRBJ1-1; D not resolved. Germline CDR1 and CDR2: LNHDA and SQIVND (reference sequence). Trimming took off 3 bases at V and 3 bases at J, with 8 bases between the two ends. The CDR3 covers 13 residues.

Regarding this clonotype: The junction shows a germline mismatch at one end, possibly a read error. The chain couples TRBV20-1 to TRBJ2-7; 7 bases match TRBD1. Germline V gene lookup returns CDR1 DFQATT and CDR2 SNEGSKA (reference sequence). CDR3 length: 14 residues. CDR3 DNA sequence: TGCAGTGCTAGAACGACAGGGTACTCCCACGAGCAGTACTTC. It yields the protein CSARTTGYSHEQYF.

This clonotype was seen many times. For the CDR3, the DNA is TGCAGTGCTAGACCACTAGCGCCTTCCTACGAGCAGTACTTC. Translating it yields CSARPLAPSYEQYF. J is TRBJ2-7 and V is TRBV20-1, with 7 bases fitting TRBD2. Germline V gene lookup returns CDR1 DFQATT and CDR2 SNEGSKA (reference sequence). The length of the CDR3 is 14 residues. V dropped 2 bases and J dropped 1; count of bases not matched to a gene: 5.

This clonotype showed up just a few times. One base away lies a much larger clone, so this may be a sequencing read error. The chain recombines TRBV6-2 or TRBV6-3 with TRBJ2-2; weak D call: TRBD1 (5 bases). The CDR3 is made up of 13 amino acids. V dropped 5 bases and J dropped 6 bases, with 10 bases sitting between them. Germline CDR1 MNHEY, CDR2 SVGEGT. CDR3 protein: CASSDSLAGELFF. The CDR3 DNA reads as TGTGCCAGCAGTGACAGTTTGGCCGGGGAGCTGTTTTTT.

This clonotype has a single count. Just one base apart from a much larger clone, this may be a read error. The CDR3 reads CASSPPGQGYF. The CDR3 DNA reads as TGTGCCAGCAGTCCACCGGGACAGGGGTATTTT. The gene calls are TRBV12-3 or TRBV12-4 and TRBJ2-3; 9 bases are a match to TRBD1. Germline trimming cut 5 bases from V and 14 bases from J; bases unmatched to any gene: 5. The length of the CDR3 is 11 residues.

This clonotype was recorded many times. This rearrangement joins TRBV28 to TRBJ2-7; no firm D call. The CDR3 is made up of 15 amino acids. Germline V gives CDR1 MDHEN, CDR2 SYDVKM. V was cut by 3 bases and J by 3 bases, with 15 bases left in between. The CDR3 sequence is CASSLFETVVYEQYF. CDR3 coding DNA: TGTGCCAGCAGTTTGTTCGAGACGGTGGTCTACGAGCAGTACTTC.

V and J are TRBV28 and TRBJ2-3; D remains ambiguous. V lost 2 bases, J lost 4 bases, and 13 bases lay in between. Germline V gene data show CDR1 as MDHEN and CDR2 as SYDVKM. The CDR3 sequence is 15 residues long. The chain's CDR3 is CASSLGPRFADTQYF. For the CDR3, the DNA is TGTGCCAGCAGTTTAGGACCCAGGTTTGCAGATACGCAGTATTTT.

This clonotype was counted many times. This chain connects TRBV6-2 or TRBV6-3 to TRBJ1-2, with D uncertain. Germline V gives CDR1 MNHEY, CDR2 SVGEGT. Trimming cost V 7 bases and J 3 bases, with 6 bases left between them. The CDR3 consists of 11 residues. The DNA for the CDR3 is TGTGCCAGCAACACCTACTATGGCTACACCTTC. Its protein product is CASNTYYGYTF.

Ten or more counts support this clonotype. The rearrangement uses TRBV7-8 and TRBJ2-7; 14 nucleotides line up with TRBD2. The trim removed 5 bases at V and 5 bases at J, leaving 5 bases unmatched. The CDR3 has 15 amino acids. Germline V gene sequence: CDR1 SGHVS, CDR2 FQNEAQ. DNA for the CDR3: TGTGCCAGCAGCGAGTCGGGACTAGCGGGGGACGAGCAGTACTTC. Translated, it gives CASSESGLAGDEQYF.

The chain uses TRBV12-5 and TRBJ2-5; a weak D match, TRBD2 (6 bases). V was clipped by 11 bases and J by 8 bases, with 18 bases between them. CDR1 LGHNT and CDR2 FRNRAP come from the germline V gene. This CDR3 comprises 12 residues. CDR3: CACDSPGGTQYF. CDR3 sequence (DNA): TGTGCTTGTGATTCCCCCGGGGGAACCCAGTACTTC.

This clonotype was observed a single time. A read error may be the cause here, since a much bigger clone is one base away. The V and J genes are TRBV28 and TRBJ2-7, with D possibly matching TRBD2 (5 bases). This CDR3 region has 15 residues. Germline V lookup: CDR1 MDHEN, CDR2 SYDVKM. The CDR3 coding sequence is TGTGCCAGCAGTTTGCAGCGGCTCGGCTCCTACGAGCAGGACTTC. Its translation: CASSLQRLGSYEQDF.

This clonotype has at least ten counts. The rearrangement uses TRBV20-1 and TRBJ1-4; D not certain. The V gene lost 6 bases and the J gene lost 0 bases, with 11 bases spanning the gap. This CDR3 is built from 14 residues. The germline V gene has CDR1 DFQATT and CDR2 SNEGSKA (reference sequence). CDR3 sequence: CSAKNYATNEKLFF. The CDR3 DNA sequence: TGCAGTGCAAAAAATTATGCAACTAATGAAAAACTGTTTTTT.

This clonotype has at least ten counts. The J gene is TRBJ1-2, the V gene TRBV2; 9 positions match TRBD1. This CDR3 region has 16 residues. V was pared by 7 bases and J by 0 bases, with 9 bases of the junction left unmatched. The germline gives CDR1 SNHLY, CDR2 FYNNEI. CDR3: CASKPGQGPSNYGYTF. DNA of the CDR3: TGTGCCAGCAAGCCGGGACAGGGACCGTCTAACTATGGCTACACCTTC.

Concerning this clonotype: At one end, the junction sequence differs from germline, possibly due to a read error. This rearrangement joins TRBV12-3 or TRBV12-4 to TRBJ2-3; TRBD2 might be the D (5 bases). The CDR3 is 15 residues long. CDR3 sequence reads: CASSLEEASTDTQYF. In DNA, the CDR3 is TGTGCCAGCAGTTTAGAGGAGGCTAGCACAGACACGCAGTATTTT.

On this clonotype itself: One end of the junction varies from germline; a read error may be responsible. The CDR3 is CASSRAGTEHTEAFF. The CDR3 nucleotides are TGTGCCAGCAGCCGTGCCGGGACAGAGCACACTGAAGCCTTCTTT. V usage is TRBV5-4 and J usage is TRBJ1-1, with 7 bases identical to TRBD1. The CDR3 is made up of 15 amino acids. Germline V CDR1 and CDR2: SGHNT, YYREEE (reference sequence).